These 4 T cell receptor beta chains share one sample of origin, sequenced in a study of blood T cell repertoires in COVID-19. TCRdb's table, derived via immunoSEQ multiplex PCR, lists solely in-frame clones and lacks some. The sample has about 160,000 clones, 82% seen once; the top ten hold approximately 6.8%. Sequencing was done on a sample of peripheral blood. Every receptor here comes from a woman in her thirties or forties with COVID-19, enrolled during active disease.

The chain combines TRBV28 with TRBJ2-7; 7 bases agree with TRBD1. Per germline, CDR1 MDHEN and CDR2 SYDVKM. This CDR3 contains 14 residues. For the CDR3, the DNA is TGTGGATCCCAGGGGGTGACCCTCTCCTACGAGCAGTACTTC. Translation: CGSQGVTLSYEQYF.

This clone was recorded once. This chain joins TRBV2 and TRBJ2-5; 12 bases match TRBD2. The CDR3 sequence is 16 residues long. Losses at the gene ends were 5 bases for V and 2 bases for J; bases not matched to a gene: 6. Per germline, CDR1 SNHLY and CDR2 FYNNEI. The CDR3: CASSRLTSGRQETQYF. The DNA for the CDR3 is TGTGCCAGCAGTCGCTTGACTAGCGGGAGACAAGAGACCCAGTACTTC.

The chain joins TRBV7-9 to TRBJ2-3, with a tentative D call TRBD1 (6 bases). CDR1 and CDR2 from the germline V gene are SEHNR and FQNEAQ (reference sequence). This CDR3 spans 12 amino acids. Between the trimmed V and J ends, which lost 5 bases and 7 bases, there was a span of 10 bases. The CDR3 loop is CASSAGAYTQYF. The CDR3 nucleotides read TGTGCCAGCAGCGCAGGGGCCTATACGCAGTATTTT. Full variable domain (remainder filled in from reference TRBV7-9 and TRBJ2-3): DTGVSQNPRHKITKRGQNVTFRCDPISEHNRLYWYRQTLGQGPEFLTYFQNEAQLEKSRLLSDRFSAERPKGSFSTLEIQRTEQGDSAMYLCASSAGAYTQYFGPGTRLTVL.

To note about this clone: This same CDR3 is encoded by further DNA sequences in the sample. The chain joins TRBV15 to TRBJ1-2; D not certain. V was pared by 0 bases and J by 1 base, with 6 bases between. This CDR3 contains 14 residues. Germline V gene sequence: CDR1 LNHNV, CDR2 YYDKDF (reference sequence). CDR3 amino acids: CATSRDRVNYGYTF. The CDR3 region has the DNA TGTGCCACCAGCAGAGATCGAGTTAACTATGGCTACACCTTC. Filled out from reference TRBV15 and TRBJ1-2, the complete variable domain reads DAMVIQNPRYQVTQFGKPVTLSCSQTLNHNVMYWYQQKSSQAPKLLFHYYDKDFNNEADTPDNFQSRRPNTSFCFLDIRSPGLGDTAMYLCATSRDRVNYGYTFGSGTRLTVV.